This T cell receptor beta chain was observed in a study of T cells after yellow fever vaccination. Notes on the study in general: Clonotypes shared by both compartments, CD4 and CD8, made up a small share.

Generation of TCR cDNA used 5'RACE template switching (which added a universal primer site and UMIs). TCRdb analysed the 5' RACE reads with MiXCR anew, one entry per CDR3 protein. Here the sample spans some 340,000 distinct CDR3 sequences, about 10% being singletons. The germline V gene has CDR1 SGHTA and CDR2 FQGNSA. V was shortened by 6 bases and J by 9 bases, with 15 bases between the two germline ends. CDR3 length: 14 residues. As to this clonotype: Its antigen is unidentified.

The gene calls are TRBV7-2 and TRBJ1-6; D is unclear. Sequencing used CD4+ T cells sorted from PBMCs, obtained 45 days after the yellow fever booster vaccination. The clonotype originates from a man younger than 35 who received the YFV17D yellow fever vaccine. This CDR3 is CASRQEVYGSPLHF. CDR3 coding DNA: TGTGCCAGCAGGCAAGAAGTTTACGGTTCACCCCTCCACTTT.